One and the same sample provided the 32 T cell receptor beta chains below, sequenced in a study of vaccination effects on CD4 cells after COVID-19. Under the ViraFEST assay, PBMC were stimulated with viral peptide pools so that antigen-specific CD4+ T cells expanded. Sequencing was performed afterwards. Following 10 days of culture, CD4+ T cells were isolated. PCR showed that the person got SARS-CoV-2 infection at some point between March and December 2020. This table comes from immunoSEQ multiplex PCR, and its TCRdb copy is limited to in-frame clones, with some not included. The sample lists more than 35,000 clones, approximately 70% occurring once. Their cognate antigens are unknown. The sample in question was CD4+ T cells from PBMCs cultured with a peptide pool, obtained before COVID-19 vaccination. The source is a human donor who had a prior SARS-CoV-2 infection.

The chain joins TRBV12-3 or TRBV12-4 to TRBJ2-1; 9 nucleotides line up with TRBD2. J gave up 10 bases and V 3 bases, and 4 bases lay outside the gene matches. The CDR3 runs to 13 residues. In DNA, the CDR3 is TGTGCCAGCAGTTTTGGCCTAGCGGGGGAGCAGTTCTTC. Amino acids: CASSFGLAGEQFF.

The CDR3 is CASSLEVTEETQYF. The CDR3 DNA is TGTGCCAGCAGCTTGGAGGTGACAGAAGAGACCCAGTACTTC. The rearrangement joins TRBV5-4 to TRBJ2-5; weak D call: TRBD1 (5 bases). Germline V gives CDR1 SGHNT, CDR2 YYREEE (reference sequence). CDR3 length: 14 residues. The V end was cut by 0 bases, the J end by 3 bases, with 9 bases between.

CDR3 in amino acids: CASSPPGDWGNEQFF. CDR3 bases: TGTGCCAGCAGCCCCCCGGGAGACTGGGGCAATGAGCAGTTCTTC. The chain couples TRBV9 to TRBJ2-1; possibly TRBD2 for D (6 bases). In germline, CDR1 is SGDLS, CDR2 YYNGEE. V gave up 4 bases and J gave up 6 bases, with 17 bases separating them. This CDR3 is 15 amino acids long.

This chain links TRBV27 with TRBJ2-3; 7 positions match TRBD1. The CDR3 has 16 residues. Per the germline V gene, CDR1 is MNHEY and CDR2 is SMNVEV (reference sequence). V lost 7 bases, J lost 4 bases, and 14 bases stayed unmatched. CDR3 nucleotides: TGTGCCAGCACACTGAGGATGCAGGGGGTCGCAGATACGCAGTATTTT. It codes for CASTLRMQGVADTQYF.

The CDR3 spells CSASRRVNTEAFF. CDR3 in DNA: TGCAGTGCTAGTCGCAGGGTGAACACTGAAGCTTTCTTT. The chain joins TRBV20-1 to TRBJ1-1, with D tentatively TRBD1 (5 bases). Per germline, CDR1 DFQATT and CDR2 SNEGSKA (reference sequence). The CDR3 contains 13 residues. Deletions cut 3 bases from V and 0 bases from J, with 8 bases between.

This clone came up a few times. CDR3 sequence: CASSFGGGLELSKNIQYF. The CDR3 nucleotides are TGTGCCAGCAGTTTCGGAGGCGGACTAGAACTTTCCAAAAACATTCAGTACTTC. This chain uses TRBV28 with TRBJ2-4; TRBD2 agrees at 7 bases. There are 18 residues in the CDR3. The junction had 13 bases not matched to a gene; V was cut back by 3 bases and J by 2 bases. Germline-derived CDR1 and CDR2 are MDHEN and SYDVKM.

The rearrangement links TRBV3-1 (or the pseudogene TRBV3-2) to TRBJ1-4; D remains unclear. Trimming took 4 bases from V and 8 from J, leaving 14 bases between them. There are 14 residues in the CDR3. Germline-derived CDR1 and CDR2 are LGHDT and YNNKEL (reference sequence). For the CDR3, the DNA is TGTGCCAGCAGCCCCAGTCACGGCGGCGAAAAACTGTTTTTT. It specifies CASSPSHGGEKLFF.

The rearrangement uses TRBV12-5 and TRBJ2-3; no clear D. This CDR3 is built from 17 residues. Germline V gene sequence: CDR1 LGHNT, CDR2 FRNRAP. Between the trimmed V and J ends, which lost 0 bases and 1 base, there was a span of 14 bases. The CDR3 loop reads CASGLVYGFRGTDTQYF. For the CDR3, the DNA is TGTGCTAGTGGTTTGGTATACGGGTTTAGGGGCACAGATACGCAGTATTTT.

The chain is built from TRBV7-8 and TRBJ1-5; D may be TRBD1 (5 bases). This CDR3 contains 14 residues. Trimming stripped 7 bases from V and 0 bases from J, with 10 bases between. Per germline, CDR1 SGHVS and CDR2 FQNEAQ. The CDR3 reads CASNDQGSNQPQHF. CDR3 DNA: TGTGCCAGCAACGATCAGGGTAGCAATCAGCCCCAGCATTTT.

The V gene is TRBV4-1, the J gene TRBJ2-7; 9 positions match TRBD1. Per germline, CDR1 MGHRA and CDR2 YSYEKL. The CDR3 sequence is 15 residues long. The trim removed 4 bases at V and 3 bases at J, leaving 7 bases unmatched. CDR3 nucleotides: TGCGCCAGCAGCCGCTCCCGGGACAGGGACTACGAGCAGTACTTC. This codes for CASSRSRDRDYEQYF.

The rearrangement uses TRBV18 and TRBJ2-5, with D tentatively TRBD1 (7 bases). The CDR3 spans 14 residues. The germline gives CDR1 KGHSH, CDR2 LQKENI. The V and J ends lost 6 bases and 0 bases respectively, with 11 bases between them. The CDR3 region has the DNA TGTGCCAGCTCCCCAGGGGGGAACCAAGAGACCCAGTACTTC. This gives the protein CASSPGGNQETQYF.

This chain links TRBV30 with TRBJ2-7; 11 nucleotides align to TRBD2. The CDR3 has 15 amino acids. Germline loops: CDR1 GTSNPN, CDR2 SVGIG (reference sequence). V gave up 1 base and J gave up 4 bases; unmatched junction bases: 6. The CDR3, as DNA: TGTGCCTGGAGTGGACTAGCGGGATATACGTACGAGCAGTACTTC. Its translation: CAWSGLAGYTYEQYF.

The J gene is TRBJ2-3, the V gene TRBV5-4, with 8 bases fitting TRBD2. Germline V gives CDR1 SGHNT, CDR2 YYREEE (reference sequence). The CDR3 runs to 14 residues. With V trimmed by 4 bases and J by 3 bases, 4 bases remained unmatched. The CDR3 DNA reads as TGTGCCAGCAGCACGGGACTAGGGACAGATACGCAGTATTTT. Encoded protein: CASSTGLGTDTQYF.

A single count supports this clone. The chain carries TRBV5-1 and TRBJ1-2; possibly TRBD1 for D (5 bases). CDR3 size: 14 residues. V lost 0 bases and J 2 bases, leaving 8 bases between the germline ends. Germline V gene sequence: CDR1 SGHRS, CDR2 YFSETQ. The CDR3 loop reads CASSLETENYGYTF. The CDR3 DNA reads TGCGCCAGCAGCTTGGAGACAGAAAACTATGGCTACACCTTC. Drawing the rest from reference TRBV5-1 and TRBJ1-2, the complete variable domain is KAGVTQTPRYLIKTRGQQVTLSCSPISGHRSVSWYQQTPGQGLQFLFEYFSETQRNKGNFPGRFSGRQFSNSRSEMNVSTLELGDSALYLCASSLETENYGYTFGSGTRLTVV.

The V and J genes are TRBV4-1 and TRBJ1-5, with D uncertain. CDR1 is MGHRA, CDR2 YSYEKL, per germline. V was shortened by 0 bases and J by 3 bases, with 12 bases between the two germline ends. The CDR3 length is 16 residues. The CDR3 sequence: CASSQDAGGTNQPQHF. DNA of the CDR3: TGCGCCAGCAGCCAAGATGCAGGCGGTACCAATCAGCCCCAGCATTTT.

This chain's CDR3 is CASSAGLAGLQETQYF. The CDR3 nucleotides are TGCGCCAGCAGCGCGGGACTAGCGGGGTTACAAGAGACCCAGTACTTC. V usage is TRBV5-1 and J usage is TRBJ2-5, with 13 bases fitting TRBD2. This CDR3 has 16 amino acids. V was clipped by 4 bases and J by 2 bases; unmatched bases: 5. In germline, CDR1 is SGHRS, CDR2 YFSETQ.

V usage is TRBV11-3 and J usage is TRBJ2-1, with 10 bases identical to TRBD1. Trimming cost V 2 bases and J 14 bases; bases outside gene matches: 6. Germline CDR1 reads SGHNT; CDR2 reads YENEEA. The CDR3 has 13 residues. The CDR3: CASSLTPGTGEFF. The CDR3 nucleotides read TGTGCCAGCAGCTTAACCCCCGGGACAGGGGAGTTCTTC.

This chain links TRBV29-1 with TRBJ1-2; TRBD1 agrees at 9 bases. The CDR3 sequence is 15 residues long. The V segment lost 6 bases and the J segment 6 bases; nucleotides outside the gene matches: 14. From germline, CDR1 is SQVTM and CDR2 ANQGSEA. CDR3 amino acids: CSVHQAGTGRDGYTF. The CDR3 DNA follows: TGCAGCGTCCATCAAGCCGGGACAGGGAGAGATGGCTACACCTTC.

The chain employs TRBV9 and TRBJ2-5, with 7 bases that match TRBD2. The CDR3 is made up of 14 amino acids. Per germline, CDR1 SGDLS and CDR2 YYNGEE. After removal of 0 bases from V and 7 bases from J, the junction contained 6 bases not matched to a gene. Here the CDR3 reads CASSVASGKVTQYF. The CDR3 region has the DNA TGTGCCAGCAGCGTAGCTAGCGGCAAGGTGACCCAGTACTTC.

Only a few counts were recorded for this clone. The rearrangement links TRBV6-5 to TRBJ2-2; unclear D gene. The CDR3 sequence is 12 residues long. The V gene lost 4 bases and the J gene lost 2 bases, with 2 bases spanning the gap. CDR1 MNHEY and CDR2 SVGAGI come from the germline V gene. DNA of the CDR3: TGTGCCAGCAGTTCCAACACCGGGGAGCTGTTTTTT. It yields the protein CASSSNTGELFF.

The rearrangement links TRBV6-5 to TRBJ1-2; D is perhaps TRBD1 (6 bases). CDR3 length: 13 amino acids. Germline V lookup: CDR1 MNHEY, CDR2 SVGAGI. Trimming stripped 2 bases from V and 7 bases from J, with 11 bases between. CDR3 sequence reads: CASSYVSGAGYTF. The CDR3 DNA follows: TGTGCCAGCAGTTACGTCTCAGGGGCTGGCTACACCTTC.

The gene calls are TRBV5-1 and TRBJ2-7; no clear D. In germline, CDR1 is SGHRS, CDR2 YFSETQ. This CDR3 has 13 amino acids. V was shortened by 2 bases and J by 4 bases, with 10 bases between the two germline ends. The CDR3 DNA is TGCGCCAGCAGCTTAATCAGCCCTTACGAGCAGTACTTC. Its protein is CASSLISPYEQYF. The variable domain in full, completed from reference TRBV5-1 and TRBJ2-7, reads KAGVTQTPRYLIKTRGQQVTLSCSPISGHRSVSWYQQTPGQGLQFLFEYFSETQRNKGNFPGRFSGRQFSNSRSEMNVSTLELGDSALYLCASSLISPYEQYFGPGTRLTVT.

V and J are TRBV18 and TRBJ2-5, with TRBD2 identical over 8 bases. The CDR3 is 16 residues long. V lost 3 bases and J lost 1; bases outside the gene matches: 7. Germline-derived CDR1 and CDR2 are KGHSH and LQKENI. CDR3 DNA sequence: TGTGCCAGCTCACCCCTCGGTAGCGGGATCCAAGAGACCCAGTACTTC. This encodes CASSPLGSGIQETQYF.

This clone appeared a few times. V is TRBV7-2 and J is TRBJ2-7, with a weak D call TRBD2 (5 bases). This CDR3 spans 14 amino acids. Germline V lookup: CDR1 SGHTA, CDR2 FQGNSA. Trimming took 1 base from V and 3 from J, leaving 10 bases between them. This CDR3 reads CASSLVTRDYEQYF. CDR3 bases: TGTGCCAGCAGCTTAGTGACCCGGGACTACGAGCAGTACTTC.

The chain recombines TRBV29-1 with TRBJ2-5, with 10 nucleotides matching TRBD2. V lost 3 bases and J lost 2; bases outside the gene matches: 3. This CDR3 is 14 amino acids long. CDR1 is SQVTM and CDR2 is ANQGSEA in the germline V gene. CDR3 amino acids: CSVDGLADQETQYF. The CDR3 DNA is TGCAGCGTTGATGGACTAGCGGATCAAGAGACCCAGTACTTC. The full variable domain, rest sourced from reference TRBV29-1 and TRBJ2-5, is SAVISQKPSRDICQRGTSLTIQCQVDSQVTMMFWYRQQPGQSLTLIATANQGSEATYESGFVIDKFPISRPNLTFSTLTVSNMSPEDSSIYLCSVDGLADQETQYFGPGTRLLVL.

The chain is built from TRBV11-2 and TRBJ2-7; 7 bases are a match to TRBD1. J lost 5 bases, V lost 4 bases, and 11 bases had no gene match. The CDR3 covers 15 residues. Germline V CDR1 and CDR2: SGHAT, FQNNGV. The CDR3 sequence: CASSSSTGVFHEQYF. CDR3 sequence (DNA): TGTGCCAGCAGCTCGAGTACAGGGGTCTTCCACGAGCAGTACTTC.

The chain combines TRBV6-4 with TRBJ1-2; TRBD1 is a possible D gene (5 bases). CDR1 is MRHNA, CDR2 SNTAGT, per germline. The CDR3 covers 13 residues. Trimming stripped 4 bases from V and 7 bases from J, with 13 bases between. The CDR3 sequence: CASSAFFGGGYTF. CDR3 nucleotides: TGTGCCAGCAGTGCATTCTTCGGGGGTGGCTACACCTTC.

The rearrangement links TRBV27 to TRBJ2-2; the D is unclear. Germline CDR1 MNHEY, CDR2 SMNVEV (reference sequence). This CDR3 spans 12 amino acids. V was shortened by 5 bases and J by 1 base, with 2 bases between the two germline ends. Here the CDR3 DNA reads TGTGCCAGCAGTATGAACACCGGGGAGCTGTTTTTT. It codes for CASSMNTGELFF.

The genes are TRBV4-3 and TRBJ2-3, with 15 bases identical to TRBD2. The CDR3 loop spans 21 amino acids. The V gene end was trimmed by 2 bases and the J gene end by 1 base; junction bases not matched to a gene: 13. Germline V gives CDR1 LGHNA, CDR2 YSLEER. CDR3 nucleotide sequence: TGCGCCAGCAGCCAAATTTTACCGGGACTAGCGGGAGGCCTGCGCACAGATACGCAGTATTTT. Translating it yields CASSQILPGLAGGLRTDTQYF.

This clone was recorded a few times. The chain has TRBV3-1 (or the pseudogene TRBV3-2) and TRBJ2-6, with D unclear. Germline values: CDR1 LGHDT, CDR2 YNNKEL (reference sequence). The length of the CDR3 is 14 residues. The V end was cut by 0 bases, the J end by 4 bases, with 4 bases between. This CDR3 reads CASSQDSGANVLTF. The CDR3 DNA reads as TGTGCCAGCAGCCAAGACTCCGGGGCCAACGTCCTGACTTTC.

The V and J genes are TRBV20-1 and TRBJ2-1, with TRBD2 matching over 7 bases. CDR1 is DFQATT, CDR2 SNEGSKA, per germline (reference sequence). The junction had 13 bases not matched to a gene; V was cut back by 3 bases and J by 5 bases. The CDR3 has 16 residues. CDR3 sequence reads: CSASGWVGGSNNEQFF. DNA of the CDR3: TGCAGTGCTAGTGGTTGGGTTGGCGGGAGCAACAATGAGCAGTTCTTC.

This clone was recorded a few times. The chain is built from TRBV30 and TRBJ1-1, with D maybe TRBD1 (5 bases). V was pared by 5 bases and J by 3 bases, with 10 bases between. Germline loops: CDR1 GTSNPN, CDR2 SVGIG (reference sequence). This CDR3 spans 12 amino acids. The CDR3 reads CAWSTVYTEAFF. Here the CDR3 DNA reads TGTGCCTGGTCGACAGTTTACACTGAAGCTTTCTTT.